Listed below are T cell receptor beta chains from one sample, sequenced in a study of blood T cell repertoires in COVID-19. The table came from immunoSEQ multiplex PCR; TCRdb's copy has only in-frame clones and leaves some out. The sample holds around 430,000 clones, 88% seen once. The material sequenced was peripheral blood. These receptors all stem from a woman aged 45-59 years with COVID-19, enrolled during active disease. Each CDR3 is given without its conserved first and last residue. The order of the fields is J gene, V gene, CDR3 protein.

TRBJ2-5 TRBV9 ASSVGSGGAALETQY
TRBJ2-1 TRBV5-1 ASSPSGTPFHNGEQF
TRBJ1-5 TRBV4-2 ASSQDHVGQGAQPQH
TRBJ1-1 TRBV5-1 ASSLAPQGVTEAF
TRBJ2-1 TRBV6-1 ASSALAGGPWPVDNEQF
TRBJ1-1 TRBV6-2/TRBV6-3 ASSYPGQGKTEAF
TRBJ1-6 TRBV6-5 ASRGTGGLNSPLH
TRBJ2-2 TRBV9 ASSGLAGNTGELF
TRBJ1-2 TRBV5-4 ASSKPGQGLGGYGYT
TRBJ2-7 TRBV6-5 ASSPDRIFYEQY
TRBJ1-2 TRBV6-5 ASRTGEGLGYGYT
TRBJ1-5 TRBV7-8 ASSSGGQPQH
TRBJ2-7 TRBV27 ASSLTGNYEQY
TRBJ2-3 TRBV12-3/TRBV12-4 ASRPDRAGTQY
TRBJ1-3 TRBV28 ASMEGNNGNTIY